The following is a T cell receptor beta chain sequence with its context. Antigen unknown. TCRdb called the 5' RACE reads again in MiXCR, with one record for every CDR3 protein. The repertoire holds some 87,000 distinct CDR3 sequences, with 9.5% to 15% as singletons. These data belong to a study of early T cells in non-severe SARS-CoV-2 infection. Study results and limitations: Matching with VDJdb favored anti-spike CD8 responses (missing private and CD4 specificities).

This CDR3 comprises 15 residues. The germline CDR1 and CDR2 sequences are DFQATT and SNEGSKA (reference sequence). Trimming removed 0 bases from V and 1 base from J, with 10 bases in between. Material: whole blood. The genes are TRBV20-1 and TRBJ1-5; no reliable D call. The receptor's source is an adult who was a healthcare worker with PCR-confirmed SARS-CoV-2 infection or an uninfected control (not recorded which). The CDR3: CSARDLGGSNQPQHF. In nucleotides, the CDR3 is TGCAGTGCTAGAGATCTCGGCGGGAGCAATCAGCCCCAGCATTTT.